This T cell receptor (beta chain) was captured by sequencing in a study of cytomegalovirus exposure and HLA in healthy donors. Study outcomes and limitations: Many donors carried some public TCRs, although rarity characterized most TCR sequences. Analyses of presence and absence presupposed an approximately uniform sequencing depth across donors. Most likely, a cluster of highly shared sequence variants arose as a sequencing artifact.

Amplification used 60 Vbeta primers and 13 Jbeta primers. Using immunoSEQ multiplex PCR, the repertoire was profiled, and TCRdb retains in-frame clones only, with some absent. The sample carries 250,000 or so clones, 85% to 95% recorded once. Remarks on this clone: Its antigen is currently unknown.

Material for sequencing was PBMCs. This clonotype originated in a girl aged 2 to 9 in good health and CMV-seronegative.

This CDR3 reads CASRQGQWTGELFF. DNA of the CDR3: TGTGCCAGCAGGCAGGGGCAATGGACCGGGGAGCTGTTTTTT. The chain carries TRBV2 and TRBJ2-2; weak D call: TRBD1 (6 bases). Germline CDR1 reads SNHLY; CDR2 reads FYNNEI. The CDR3 sequence is 14 residues long. Deletions cut 6 bases from V and 5 bases from J, with 13 bases between.